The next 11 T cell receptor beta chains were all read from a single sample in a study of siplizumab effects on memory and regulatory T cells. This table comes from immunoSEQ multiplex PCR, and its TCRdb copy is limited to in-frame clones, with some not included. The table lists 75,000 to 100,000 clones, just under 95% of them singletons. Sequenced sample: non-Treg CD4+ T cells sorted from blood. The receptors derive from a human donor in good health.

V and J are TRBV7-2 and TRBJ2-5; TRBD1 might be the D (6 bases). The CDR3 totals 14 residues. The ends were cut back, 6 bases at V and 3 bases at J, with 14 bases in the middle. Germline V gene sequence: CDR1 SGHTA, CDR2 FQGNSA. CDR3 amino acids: CASSKNWDKETQYF. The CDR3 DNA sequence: TGTGCCAGCAGTAAGAATTGGGACAAAGAGACCCAGTACTTC.

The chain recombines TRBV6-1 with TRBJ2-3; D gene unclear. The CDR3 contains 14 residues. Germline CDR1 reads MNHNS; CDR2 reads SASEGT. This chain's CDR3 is CAARLNQYTDTQYF. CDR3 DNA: TGTGCTGCGAGACTGAACCAGTACACAGATACGCAGTATTTT.

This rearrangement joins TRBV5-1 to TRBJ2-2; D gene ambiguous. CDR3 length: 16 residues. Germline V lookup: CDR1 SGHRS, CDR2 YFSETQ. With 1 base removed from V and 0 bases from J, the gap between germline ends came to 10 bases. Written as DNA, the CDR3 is TGCGCCAGCAGCTTGAAAGGAACCGCGAACACCGGGGAGCTGTTTTTT. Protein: CASSLKGTANTGELFF.

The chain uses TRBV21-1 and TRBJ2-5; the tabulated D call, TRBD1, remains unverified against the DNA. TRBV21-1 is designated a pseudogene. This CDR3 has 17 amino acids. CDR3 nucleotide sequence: TGTGCCAGCAGCAAATCAAGACAGGGGAGACTCGAAGAGACCCAGTACTTC. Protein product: CASSKSRQGRLEETQYF.

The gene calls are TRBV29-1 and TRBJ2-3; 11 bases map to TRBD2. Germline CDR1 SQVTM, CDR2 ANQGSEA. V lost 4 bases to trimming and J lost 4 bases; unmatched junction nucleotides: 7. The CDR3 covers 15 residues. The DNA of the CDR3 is TGCAGCGTTGTTACTAGCGGGAGTAGGGCAGATACGCAGTATTTT. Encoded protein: CSVVTSGSRADTQYF.

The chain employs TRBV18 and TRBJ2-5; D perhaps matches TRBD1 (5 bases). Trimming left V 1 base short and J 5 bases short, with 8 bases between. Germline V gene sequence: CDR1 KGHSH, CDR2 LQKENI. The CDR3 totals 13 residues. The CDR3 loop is CASSPQSGETQYF. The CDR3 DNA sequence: TGTGCCAGCTCACCACAGTCAGGGGAGACCCAGTACTTC.

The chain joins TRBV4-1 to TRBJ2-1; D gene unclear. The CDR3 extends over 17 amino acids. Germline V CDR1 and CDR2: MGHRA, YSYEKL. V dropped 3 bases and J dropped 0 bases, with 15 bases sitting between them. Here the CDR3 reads CASSQTPRAFSYNEQFF. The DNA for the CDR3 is TGCGCCAGCAGCCAGACACCTAGGGCTTTCTCCTACAATGAGCAGTTCTTC.

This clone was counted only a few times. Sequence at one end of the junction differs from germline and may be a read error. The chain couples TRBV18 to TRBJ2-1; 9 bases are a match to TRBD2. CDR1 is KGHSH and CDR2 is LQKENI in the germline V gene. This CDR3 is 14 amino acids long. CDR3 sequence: CASSDPTSGPFPVF. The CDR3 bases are TGTGCCAGCTCGGACCCGACTAGCGGACCTTTCCCAGTCTTC.

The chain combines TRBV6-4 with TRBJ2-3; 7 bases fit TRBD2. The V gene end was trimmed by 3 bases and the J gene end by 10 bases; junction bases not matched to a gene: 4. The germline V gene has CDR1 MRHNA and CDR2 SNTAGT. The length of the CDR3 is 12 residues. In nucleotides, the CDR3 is TGTGCCAGCAGTGAGCGGGAGAACGCGCAGTATTTT. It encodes CASSERENAQYF.

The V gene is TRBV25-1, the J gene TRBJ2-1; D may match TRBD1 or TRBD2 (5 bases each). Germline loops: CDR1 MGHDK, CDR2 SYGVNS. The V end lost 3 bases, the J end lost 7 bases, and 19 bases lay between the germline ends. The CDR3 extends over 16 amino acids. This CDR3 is CASSDAGGGGWNEQFF. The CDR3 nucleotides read TGTGCCAGCAGTGACGCCGGAGGTGGGGGTTGGAATGAGCAGTTCTTC. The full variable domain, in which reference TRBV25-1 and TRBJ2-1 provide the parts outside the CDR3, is EADIYQTPRYLVIGTGKKITLECSQTMGHDKMYWYQQDPGMELHLIHYSYGVNSTEKGDLSSESTVSRIRTEHFPLTLESARPSHTSQYLCASSDAGGGGWNEQFFGPGTRLTVL.

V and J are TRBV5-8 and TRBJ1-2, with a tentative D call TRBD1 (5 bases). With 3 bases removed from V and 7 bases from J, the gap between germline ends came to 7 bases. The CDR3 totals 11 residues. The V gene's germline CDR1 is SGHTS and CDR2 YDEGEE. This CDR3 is CASSWGGGYTF. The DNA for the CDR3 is TGTGCCAGCAGCTGGGGGGGTGGCTACACCTTC.